This TCR beta chain is drawn from a study of blood T cell repertoires in COVID-19. The CDR3 is 15 residues long. Germline-derived CDR1 and CDR2 are MNHEY and SVGEGT. V lost 0 bases, J lost 7 bases, and 13 bases lay in between. The method was immunoSEQ multiplex PCR; TCRdb's version includes in-frame clones alone and lacks a portion of them. The sample holds 200,000 to 250,000 clones, 84% seen once. This chain uses TRBV6-2 or TRBV6-3 with TRBJ2-1; the D gene is possibly TRBD2 (6 bases). This receptor was taken from a woman aged 60-75 years with acute or convalescent COVID-19. Sequenced input: peripheral blood. CDR3 DNA: TGTGCCAGCAGTTACTCACGACTAGACGATAATGAGCAGTTCTTC. Protein: CASSYSRLDDNEQFF.